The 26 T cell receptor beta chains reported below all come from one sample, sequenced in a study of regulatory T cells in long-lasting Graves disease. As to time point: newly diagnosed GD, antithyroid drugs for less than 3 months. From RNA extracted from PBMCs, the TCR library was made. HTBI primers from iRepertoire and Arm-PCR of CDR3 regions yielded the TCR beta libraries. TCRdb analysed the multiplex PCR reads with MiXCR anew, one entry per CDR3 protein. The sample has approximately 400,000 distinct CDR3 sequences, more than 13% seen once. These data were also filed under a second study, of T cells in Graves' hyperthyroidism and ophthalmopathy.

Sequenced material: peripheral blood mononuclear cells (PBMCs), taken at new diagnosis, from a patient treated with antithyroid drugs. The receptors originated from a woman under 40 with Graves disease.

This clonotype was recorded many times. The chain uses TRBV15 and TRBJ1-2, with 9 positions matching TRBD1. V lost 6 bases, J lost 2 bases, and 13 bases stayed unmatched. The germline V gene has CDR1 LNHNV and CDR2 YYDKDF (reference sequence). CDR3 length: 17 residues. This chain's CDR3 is CATSERGQGLLNYGYTF. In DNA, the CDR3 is TGTGCCACCAGTGAACGGGGACAGGGCCTTCTGAACTATGGCTACACCTTC.

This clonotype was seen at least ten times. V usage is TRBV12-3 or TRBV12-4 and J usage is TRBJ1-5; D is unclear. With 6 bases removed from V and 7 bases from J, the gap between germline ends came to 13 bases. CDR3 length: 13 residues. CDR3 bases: TGTGCCAGCAGGTACACCCCCTCCCAGCCCCAGCATTTT. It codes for CASRYTPSQPQHF.

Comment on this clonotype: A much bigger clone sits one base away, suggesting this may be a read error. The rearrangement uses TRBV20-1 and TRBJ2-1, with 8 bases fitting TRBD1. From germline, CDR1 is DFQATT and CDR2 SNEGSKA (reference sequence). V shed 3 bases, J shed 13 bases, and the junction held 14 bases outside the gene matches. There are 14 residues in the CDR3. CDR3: CSASPGTGQETQFF. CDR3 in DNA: TGCAGTGCTAGCCCCGGGACAGGACAAGAGACCCAGTTCTTC.

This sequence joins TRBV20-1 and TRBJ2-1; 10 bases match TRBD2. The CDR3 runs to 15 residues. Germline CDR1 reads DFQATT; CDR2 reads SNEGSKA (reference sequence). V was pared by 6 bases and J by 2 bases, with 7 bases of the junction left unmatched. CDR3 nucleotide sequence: TGCAGTGCATCCGGGACTAGCGAAACCTACAATGAGCAGTTCTTC. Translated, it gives CSASGTSETYNEQFF.

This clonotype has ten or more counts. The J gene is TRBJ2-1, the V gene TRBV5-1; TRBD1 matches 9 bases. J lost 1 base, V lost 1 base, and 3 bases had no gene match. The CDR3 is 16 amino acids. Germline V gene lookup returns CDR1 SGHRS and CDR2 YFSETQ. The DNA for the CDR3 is TGCGCCAGCAGCTTGCCGGGACAGGGATCCTACAATGAGCAGTTCTTC. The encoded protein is CASSLPGQGSYNEQFF. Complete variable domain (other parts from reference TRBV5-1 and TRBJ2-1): KAGVTQTPRYLIKTRGQQVTLSCSPISGHRSVSWYQQTPGQGLQFLFEYFSETQRNKGNFPGRFSGRQFSNSRSEMNVSTLELGDSALYLCASSLPGQGSYNEQFFGPGTRLTVL.

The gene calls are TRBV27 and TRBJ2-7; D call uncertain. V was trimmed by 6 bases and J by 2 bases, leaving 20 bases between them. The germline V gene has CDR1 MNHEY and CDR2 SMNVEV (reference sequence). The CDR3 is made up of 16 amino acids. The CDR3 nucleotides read TGTGCCAGCAGCCCTTGGGTGGGCTCCACTACCTACGAGCAGTACTTC. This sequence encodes CASSPWVGSTTYEQYF.

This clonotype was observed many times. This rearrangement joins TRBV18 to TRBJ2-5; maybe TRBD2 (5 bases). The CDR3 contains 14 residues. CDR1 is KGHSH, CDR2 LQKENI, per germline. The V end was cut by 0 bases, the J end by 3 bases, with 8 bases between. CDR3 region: CASSPPTGKETQYF. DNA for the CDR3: TGTGCCAGCTCACCACCGACGGGAAAAGAGACCCAGTACTTC.

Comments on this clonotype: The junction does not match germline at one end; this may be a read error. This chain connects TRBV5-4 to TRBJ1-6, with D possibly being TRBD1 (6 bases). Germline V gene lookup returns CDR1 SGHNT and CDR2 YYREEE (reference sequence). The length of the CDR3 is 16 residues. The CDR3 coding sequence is TGTGCCAGCGGCTTCTTTAGGGGGGCCAGGAATTCACCCCTCCACTTT. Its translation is CASGFFRGARNSPLHF.

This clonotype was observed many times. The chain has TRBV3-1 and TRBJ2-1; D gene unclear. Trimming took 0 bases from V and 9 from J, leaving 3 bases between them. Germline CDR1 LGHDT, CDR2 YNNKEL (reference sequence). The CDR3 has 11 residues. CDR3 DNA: TGTGCCAGCAGCCAAGACGGTGAGCAGTTCTTC. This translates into CASSQDGEQFF.

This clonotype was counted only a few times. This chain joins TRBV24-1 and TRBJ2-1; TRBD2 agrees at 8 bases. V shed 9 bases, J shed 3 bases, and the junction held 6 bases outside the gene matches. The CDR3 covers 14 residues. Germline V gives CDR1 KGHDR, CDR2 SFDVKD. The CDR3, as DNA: TGTGCCACCTCGAGGACTAGCAGCTACAATGAGCAGTTCTTC. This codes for CATSRTSSYNEQFF.

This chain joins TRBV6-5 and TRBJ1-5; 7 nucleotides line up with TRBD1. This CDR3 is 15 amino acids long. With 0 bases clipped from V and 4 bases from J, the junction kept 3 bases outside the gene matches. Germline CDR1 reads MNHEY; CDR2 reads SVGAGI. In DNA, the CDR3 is TGTGCCAGCAGTTACTCCACAGGGGATAATCAGCCCCAGCATTTT. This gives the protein CASSYSTGDNQPQHF.

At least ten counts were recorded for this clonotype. The CDR3 sequence: CASADNPGTSGRWYNEQFF. As DNA, the CDR3 is TGTGCTAGTGCCGATAACCCTGGGACTAGCGGGAGGTGGTACAATGAGCAGTTCTTC. V and J are TRBV12-5 and TRBJ2-1, with 15 bases identical to TRBD2. The CDR3 covers 19 residues. CDR1 and CDR2 (germline): LGHNT, FRNRAP. The junction had 14 bases not matched to a gene; V was cut back by 7 bases and J by 4 bases.

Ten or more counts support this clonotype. CDR3 in amino acids: CASSPGTLGTEAFF. DNA for the CDR3: TGTGCCAGCAGTCCCGGGACTTTGGGCACTGAAGCTTTCTTT. The chain is built from TRBV12-3 or TRBV12-4 and TRBJ1-1, with a weak D call TRBD1 (5 bases). V shed 5 bases and J shed 4 bases, with 14 bases lying between them. The CDR3 runs 14 residues.

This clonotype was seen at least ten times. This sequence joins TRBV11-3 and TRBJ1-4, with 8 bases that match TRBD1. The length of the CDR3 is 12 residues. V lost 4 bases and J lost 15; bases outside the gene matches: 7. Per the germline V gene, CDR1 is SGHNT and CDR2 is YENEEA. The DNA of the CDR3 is TGTGCCAGCAGCTCTTACAGGGGGGAAATGTTTTTT. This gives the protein CASSSYRGEMFF.

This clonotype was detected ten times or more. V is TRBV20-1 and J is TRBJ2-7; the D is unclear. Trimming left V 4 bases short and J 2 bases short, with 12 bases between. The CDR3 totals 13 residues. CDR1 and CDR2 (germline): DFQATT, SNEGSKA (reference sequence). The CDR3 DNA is TGCAGTGCTATGAGACCAGGCACCTACGAGCAGTACTTC. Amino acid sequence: CSAMRPGTYEQYF.

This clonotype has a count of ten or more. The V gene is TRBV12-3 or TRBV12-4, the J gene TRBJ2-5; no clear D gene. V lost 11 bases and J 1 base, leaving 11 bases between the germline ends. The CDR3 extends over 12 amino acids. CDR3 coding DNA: TGTGCCTGCAAACGATCCCAAGAGACCCAGTACTTC. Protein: CACKRSQETQYF.

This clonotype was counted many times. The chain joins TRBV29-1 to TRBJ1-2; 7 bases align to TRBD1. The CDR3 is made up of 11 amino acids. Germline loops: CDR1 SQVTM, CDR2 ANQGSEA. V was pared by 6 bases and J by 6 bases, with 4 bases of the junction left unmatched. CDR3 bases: TGCAGCGTACCTACAGGGGATGGCTACACCTTC. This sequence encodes CSVPTGDGYTF.

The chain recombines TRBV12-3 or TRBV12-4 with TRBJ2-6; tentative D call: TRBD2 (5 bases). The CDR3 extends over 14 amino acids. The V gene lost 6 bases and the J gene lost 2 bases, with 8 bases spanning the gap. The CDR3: CASRTGTGANVLTF. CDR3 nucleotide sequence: TGTGCCAGCAGGACCGGGACTGGGGCCAACGTCCTGACTTTC.

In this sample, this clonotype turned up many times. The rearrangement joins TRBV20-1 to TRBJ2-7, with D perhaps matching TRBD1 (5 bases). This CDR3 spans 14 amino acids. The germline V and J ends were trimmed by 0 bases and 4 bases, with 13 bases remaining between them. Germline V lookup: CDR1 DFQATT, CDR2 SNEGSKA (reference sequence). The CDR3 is CSAREQGVFYEQYF. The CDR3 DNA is TGCAGTGCTAGAGAACAAGGGGTGTTTTACGAGCAGTACTTC.

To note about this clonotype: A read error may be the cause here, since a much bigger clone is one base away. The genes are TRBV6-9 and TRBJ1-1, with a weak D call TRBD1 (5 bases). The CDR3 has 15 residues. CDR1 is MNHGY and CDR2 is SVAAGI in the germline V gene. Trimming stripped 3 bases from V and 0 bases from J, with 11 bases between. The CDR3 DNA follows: TGTGCCAGCAGTTACAATGGGGCCATGAACACTGAAGCTTTCTTT. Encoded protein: CASSYNGAMNTEAFF.

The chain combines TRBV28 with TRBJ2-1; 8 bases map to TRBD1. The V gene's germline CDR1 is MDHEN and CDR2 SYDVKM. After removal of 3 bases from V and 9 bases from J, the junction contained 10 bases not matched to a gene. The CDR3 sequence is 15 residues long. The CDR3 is CASSFVRTGYGEQFF. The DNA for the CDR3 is TGTGCCAGCAGTTTTGTGCGGACAGGGTATGGTGAGCAGTTCTTC.

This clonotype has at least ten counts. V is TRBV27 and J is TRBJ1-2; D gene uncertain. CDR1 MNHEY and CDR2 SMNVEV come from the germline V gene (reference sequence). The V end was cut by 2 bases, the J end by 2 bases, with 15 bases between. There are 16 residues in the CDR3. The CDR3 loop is CASSLNRRSSNYGYTF. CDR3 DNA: TGTGCCAGCAGTTTAAATCGTAGAAGTTCGAACTATGGCTACACCTTC.

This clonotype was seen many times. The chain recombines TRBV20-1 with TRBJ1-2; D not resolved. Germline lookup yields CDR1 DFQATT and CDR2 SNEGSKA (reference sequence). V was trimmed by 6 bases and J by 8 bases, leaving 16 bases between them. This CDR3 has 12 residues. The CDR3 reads CSAPHQPYGYTF. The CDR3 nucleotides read TGCAGTGCACCACACCAGCCCTACGGCTACACCTTC.

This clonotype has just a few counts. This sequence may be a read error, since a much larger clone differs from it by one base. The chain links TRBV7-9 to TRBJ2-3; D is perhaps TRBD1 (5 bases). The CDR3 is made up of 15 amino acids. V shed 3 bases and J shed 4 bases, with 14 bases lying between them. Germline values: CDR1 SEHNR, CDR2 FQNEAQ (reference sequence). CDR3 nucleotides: TGTGCCAGCAGCTTCCAACCTTGGGGCGCAGATACGCAGTATTTT. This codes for CASSFQPWGADTQYF.

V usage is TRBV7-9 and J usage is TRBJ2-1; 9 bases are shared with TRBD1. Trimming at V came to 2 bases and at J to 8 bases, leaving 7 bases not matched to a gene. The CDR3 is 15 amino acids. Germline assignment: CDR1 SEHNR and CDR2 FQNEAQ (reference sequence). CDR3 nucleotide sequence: TGTGCCAGCAGCTTAAAGGGACAGGGACAGCATGAGCAGTTCTTC. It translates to CASSLKGQGQHEQFF.

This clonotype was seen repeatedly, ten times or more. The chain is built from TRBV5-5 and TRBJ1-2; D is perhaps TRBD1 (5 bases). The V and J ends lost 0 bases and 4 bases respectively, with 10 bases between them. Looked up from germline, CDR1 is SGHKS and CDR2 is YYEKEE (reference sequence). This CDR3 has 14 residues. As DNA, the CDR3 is TGTGCCAGCAGCTTGGGCCCAGGGCCCTATGGCTACACCTTC. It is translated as CASSLGPGPYGYTF. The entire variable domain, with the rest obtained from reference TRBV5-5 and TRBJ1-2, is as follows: DAGVTQSPTHLIKTRGQQVTLRCSPISGHKSVSWYQQVLGQGPQFIFQYYEKEERGRGNFPDRFSARQFPNYSSELNVNALLLGDSALYLCASSLGPGPYGYTFGSGTRLTVV.